This T cell receptor beta chain emerged from a study of blood T cell repertoires in COVID-19. Study as a whole: Acute and convalescent COVID-19 specimens originated in the United States, Italy and Spain.

This clone was picked up a small number of times. Unmatched junction bases numbered 5, after V lost 3 bases and J lost 4 bases. The CDR3 length is 15 residues. The germline gives CDR1 SGHRS, CDR2 YFSETQ. TCRdb keeps only in-frame clones here, not all; method: immunoSEQ multiplex PCR. The sample includes approximately 61,000 clones, 65% to 80% of them seen just once. This receptor was identified in a woman in her 70s with acute or convalescent COVID-19. J is TRBJ1-2 and V is TRBV5-1, with 11 bases that match TRBD1. Source material: peripheral blood. The CDR3 protein is CASSSSGTGGYGYTF. CDR3 nucleotides: TGCGCCAGCAGCTCCTCCGGGACAGGGGGCTATGGCTACACCTTC. Filled out from reference TRBV5-1 and TRBJ1-2, the complete variable domain reads KAGVTQTPRYLIKTRGQQVTLSCSPISGHRSVSWYQQTPGQGLQFLFEYFSETQRNKGNFPGRFSGRQFSNSRSEMNVSTLELGDSALYLCASSSSGTGGYGYTFGSGTRLTVV.